A selection of T cell receptor beta chains follows, all from one sample in a study of T cell repertoires in cytomegalovirus infection. TCRdb re-analysed the reads in MiXCR, keeping a single row per CDR3 protein. The table includes 160,000 or so distinct CDR3 sequences, about a fifth detected once. No antigen is known for these receptors. Sequenced material: CD8+ T cells from cultured PBMCs, taken from culture after CMV antigen stimulation. These receptors originate from a human donor in good health (CMV status not recorded). Some clones in this sample may be carry-over from other donors' samples. Each CDR3 is given with its conserved first and last residue. D genes are given only for firm matches. Clone size is not always given. Where it is, it says once, few, many or a class for expanded clones.

v_call,d_call,j_call,clone_size,cdr3_nt,cdr3_aa
TRBV4-3,TRBD1,TRBJ2-7,few,TGCGCCAGCAGCCAAGAACTAGTAGGGACAGGGGTCTACGAGCAGTACTTC,CASSQELVGTGVYEQYF
TRBV4-1,-,TRBJ2-5,-,TGCGCCAGCAGCCAAGATCCGTGGGGGGCAGAGACCCAGTACTTC,CASSQDPWGAETQYF
TRBV5-1,-,TRBJ1-1,-,TGCGCCAGCAGCTGGGGGGTCCCGAACACTGAAGCTTTCTTT,CASSWGVPNTEAFF
TRBV7-2,-,TRBJ1-5,few,TGTGCCAGCAGCTTAGGAGGGGGGGGTAATCAGCCCCAGCATTTT,CASSLGGGGNQPQHF
TRBV9,TRBD1,TRBJ2-3,few,TGTGCCAGCAGCGCATTTACAGGGGATGGCACAGATACGCAGTATTTT,CASSAFTGDGTDTQYF
TRBV11-2,-,TRBJ2-2,many,TGTGCCAGCAGCTTCGACGGGGAGCTGTTTTTT,CASSFDGELFF
TRBV9,-,TRBJ2-5,few,TGTGCCAGTGGGGGTTCCCAAGAGACCCAGTACTTC,CASGGSQETQYF
TRBV7-9,-,TRBJ2-1,-,TGTGCCAGCAGCTTAGCCGGGACCGAGCAGTTCTTC,CASSLAGTEQFF
TRBV6-1,TRBD2,TRBJ2-7,-,TGTGCCAGCGCGCTAGCGGGTAGCTCCTACGAGCAGTACTTC,CASALAGSSYEQYF
TRBV4-1,-,TRBJ2-1,few,TGCGCCAGCAGCCAAGAACGGGACCGAAACAATGAGCAGTTCTTC,CASSQERDRNNEQFF
TRBV12-3/TRBV12-4,-,TRBJ2-7,-,TGTGCCAGCAGTTTAGCTGTCAGGGGACCCTACGAGCAGTACTTC,CASSLAVRGPYEQYF
TRBV7-9,-,TRBJ1-1,few,TGTGCCAGCCGAGGTTCCGGGAACACTGAAGCTTTCTTT,CASRGSGNTEAFF
TRBV7-8,TRBD2,TRBJ2-3,few,TGTGCCAGCAGCTTCGGCGGGGGTGAGGGAGATACGCAGTATTTT,CASSFGGGEGDTQYF
TRBV7-9,-,TRBJ1-2,-,TGTGCCAGCAGCTTAGCGCGCCTTGGCTACACCTTC,CASSLARLGYTF
TRBV12-3/TRBV12-4,-,TRBJ1-2,-,TGTGCCAGCGGTCTAGGTCAGCCTAACTATGGCTACACCTTC,CASGLGQPNYGYTF
TRBV7-9,-,TRBJ2-7,few,TGTGCCAGCAGCGAAGACGGCTACGAGCAGTACTTC,CASSEDGYEQYF
TRBV7-2,-,TRBJ2-5,-,TGTGCCAGCAGCTTAGCAGGACTAGGGGGAGAGACCCAGTACTTC,CASSLAGLGGETQYF
TRBV7-8,TRBD1,TRBJ1-5,-,TGTGCCAGCAGCTTCCTCGGGACAGTCAATCAGCCCCAGCATTTT,CASSFLGTVNQPQHF
TRBV7-2,-,TRBJ2-1,medium-sized,TGTGCCAGCCAAGGGGGAGGCCCAAGCTCCTACAATGAGCAGTTCTTC,CASQGGGPSSYNEQFF
TRBV12-3/TRBV12-4,-,TRBJ1-5,few,TGTGCCAGCAGTTTAGCGGGGCAGGGAAGGCGTCAGCCCCAGCATTTT,CASSLAGQGRRQPQHF
TRBV12-3/TRBV12-4,TRBD1,TRBJ1-6,few,TGTGCCAGCAGCCCGACAGGGGGCCTGGGTTCACCCCTCCACTTT,CASSPTGGLGSPLHF
TRBV7-3,-,TRBJ1-2,few,TGTGCCAGCAGCCCCGGGACGGATCTGGCCTATGGCTACACCTTC,CASSPGTDLAYGYTF
TRBV7-9,-,TRBJ2-1,-,TGTGCCAGCAGCTTCTCTAGCGTCGATGAGCAGTTCTTC,CASSFSSVDEQFF
TRBV7-9,-,TRBJ1-5,many,TGTGCCAGCAGCCCTAACGGCAGCAGAAATCAGCCCCAGCATTTT,CASSPNGSRNQPQHF
TRBV11-2,-,TRBJ2-1,few,TGTGCCAGCACCTGGAGAAATGAGCAGTTCTTC,CASTWRNEQFF
TRBV29-1,-,TRBJ1-1,few,TGCAGCGTCTACCGACTGACTGAGAACACTGAAGCTTTCTTT,CSVYRLTENTEAFF
TRBV6-6,-,TRBJ1-5,few,TGTGCCAGCAGTTCCATCCCCGGGAAGCCCCAGCATTTT,CASSSIPGKPQHF
TRBV11-2,-,TRBJ2-1,few,TGTGCCAGCAGCTTAATCTCAGACAGCTCCTACAATGAGCAGTTCTTC,CASSLISDSSYNEQFF
TRBV6-5,TRBD1,TRBJ1-5,-,TGTGCCAGCAGCACCGGGACAGGGGGTCAGCCCCAGCATTTT,CASSTGTGGQPQHF
TRBV6-2/TRBV6-3,TRBD1,TRBJ1-5,-,TGTGCCAGCAGCCCAGAGGGACAGTTTTATAGCAATCAGCCCCAGCATTTT,CASSPEGQFYSNQPQHF
TRBV4-1,-,TRBJ2-7,-,TGCGCCAGCAGCCAATCGACAGGCCCTCCCTACGAGCAGTACTTC,CASSQSTGPPYEQYF
TRBV30,-,TRBJ2-3,-,TGTGCCCTTGAAGGGATTAGGGGCCGCACAGATACGCAGTATTTT,CALEGIRGRTDTQYF
TRBV6-2/TRBV6-3,TRBD1,TRBJ2-7,few,TGTGCCAGCAGTTCCGGGACAGGGGCCCTCTACGAGCAGTACTTC,CASSSGTGALYEQYF
TRBV7-2,-,TRBJ2-7,-,TGTGCCAGCAGCCCGCCGGACAGACGCTACGAGCAGTACTTC,CASSPPDRRYEQYF
TRBV7-2,-,TRBJ2-2,-,TGTGCCAGCAGCTTAGCCGGTATAGGAGTCCGCGCCGGGGAGCTGTTTTTT,CASSLAGIGVRAGELFF
TRBV7-2,-,TRBJ2-1,-,TGTGCCAGCAGCTTGTTCAGAGGGACCTACAATGAGCAGTTCTTC,CASSLFRGTYNEQFF
TRBV29-1,-,TRBJ2-3,few,TGCAGCGTTGAAGGGAGTACAGCCGCTAGCACAGATACGCAGTATTTT,CSVEGSTAASTDTQYF
TRBV20-1,-,TRBJ2-5,-,TGCAGTGCTAGAGCGTCACAAATTCTTCAGACCCAGTACTTC,CSARASQILQTQYF
TRBV11-2,TRBD1,TRBJ2-7,-,TGTGCCAGCAGCCCCGGGGACAGGCCCTACGAGCAGTACTTC,CASSPGDRPYEQYF
TRBV6-5,TRBD1,TRBJ2-7,-,TGTGCCAGCAGTCCGGGACAGACCTACGAGCAGTACTTC,CASSPGQTYEQYF
TRBV2,-,TRBJ2-7,few,TGTGCCAGCAGTGAAATTACTCCCTACGAGCAGTACTTC,CASSEITPYEQYF
TRBV7-2,TRBD2,TRBJ2-5,few,TGTGCCAGCAGTTATACGCGGGACTACTTAAGGGAGACCCAGTACTTC,CASSYTRDYLRETQYF
TRBV12-3/TRBV12-4,-,TRBJ1-1,-,TGTGCCAGCAGTTTAGAGGGGGAAATGAACACTGAAGCTTTCTTT,CASSLEGEMNTEAFF
TRBV7-9,-,TRBJ1-1,many,TGTGCCAGCAGCTCGCCGCCGGGGGATGAGGCAGCTTTCTTT,CASSSPPGDEAAFF
TRBV6-2/TRBV6-3,-,TRBJ2-5,many,TGTGCCAGCAGTCATTCAGTAGAAGCCCTTTCGTACCAAGAGACCCAGTACTTC,CASSHSVEALSYQETQYF
TRBV6-1,-,TRBJ1-5,-,TGTGCCAGCAGGGACGTGGGAGAAAGCAATCAGCCCCAGCATTTT,CASRDVGESNQPQHF
TRBV29-1,TRBD1,TRBJ2-7,-,TGCAGCGTTGAATCAGAGGGGGCAGGTTTGGAGCAGTACTTC,CSVESEGAGLEQYF
TRBV4-1,TRBD1,TRBJ2-7,-,TGCGCCAGCAGCCCGAGTACCGGGACAGGATTATACGAGCAGTACTTC,CASSPSTGTGLYEQYF
TRBV6-6,TRBD2,TRBJ2-1,-,TGTGCCAGCAGTTACCTGGGACTAGCGGCCAATGAGCAGTTCTTC,CASSYLGLAANEQFF
TRBV2,-,TRBJ1-5,-,TGTGCCAGCAGTGGTCAGGGGATAGGTAGGGATCAGCCCCAGCATTTT,CASSGQGIGRDQPQHF
TRBV7-9,TRBD1,TRBJ1-2,-,TGTGCCAGCAGCCCGTGGACAGGGTGCATAGTAGACGGCTACACCTTC,CASSPWTGCIVDGYTF
TRBV11-2,-,TRBJ2-5,-,TGTGCCAGCAGCGTCAGTGGGGAGACCCAGTACTTC,CASSVSGETQYF
TRBV7-2,-,TRBJ1-1,-,TGTGCCAGCAACTTAGGTCTCCTCGGGGTGAGGACTGAAGCTTTCTTT,CASNLGLLGVRTEAFF
TRBV7-8,TRBD1,TRBJ1-5,few,TGTGCCAGCACCTCCCAGGGGGGGGGACACCTTAATCAGCCCCAGCATTTT,CASTSQGGGHLNQPQHF
TRBV5-6,-,TRBJ1-3,-,TGTGCCAGCAGCTTGGGGCGGAACTCTGGAAACACCATATATTTT,CASSLGRNSGNTIYF
TRBV7-9,TRBD1,TRBJ2-3,-,TGTGCCAGCAGGACTGGACAGGGTATAAGAGATACGCAGTATTTT,CASRTGQGIRDTQYF
TRBV27,-,TRBJ1-2,-,TGTGCCAGCAAGGAAGGGGCTGGCTACACCTTC,CASKEGAGYTF